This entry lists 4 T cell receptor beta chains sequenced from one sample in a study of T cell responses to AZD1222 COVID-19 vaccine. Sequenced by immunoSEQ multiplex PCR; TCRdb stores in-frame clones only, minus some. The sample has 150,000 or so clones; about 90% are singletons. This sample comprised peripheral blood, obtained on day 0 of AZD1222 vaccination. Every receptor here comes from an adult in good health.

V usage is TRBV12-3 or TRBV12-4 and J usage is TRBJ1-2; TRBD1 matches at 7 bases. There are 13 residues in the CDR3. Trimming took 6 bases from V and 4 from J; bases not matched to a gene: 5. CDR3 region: CASRAGGGYGYTF. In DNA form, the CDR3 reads TGTGCCAGCAGAGCAGGGGGGGGCTATGGCTACACCTTC.

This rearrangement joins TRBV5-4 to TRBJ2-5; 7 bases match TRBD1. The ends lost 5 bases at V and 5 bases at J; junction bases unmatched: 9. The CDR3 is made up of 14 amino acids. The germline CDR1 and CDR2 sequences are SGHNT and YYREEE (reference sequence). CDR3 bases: TGTGCCAGCAGGGAGGACAGGATCCGGGAGACCCAGTACTTC. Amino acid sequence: CASREDRIRETQYF.

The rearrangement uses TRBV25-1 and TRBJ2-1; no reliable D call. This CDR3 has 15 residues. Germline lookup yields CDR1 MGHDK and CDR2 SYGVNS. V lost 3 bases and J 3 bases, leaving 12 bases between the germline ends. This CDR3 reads CASSEVDGSYNEQFF. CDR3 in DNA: TGTGCCAGCAGTGAGGTTGATGGCAGCTACAATGAGCAGTTCTTC.

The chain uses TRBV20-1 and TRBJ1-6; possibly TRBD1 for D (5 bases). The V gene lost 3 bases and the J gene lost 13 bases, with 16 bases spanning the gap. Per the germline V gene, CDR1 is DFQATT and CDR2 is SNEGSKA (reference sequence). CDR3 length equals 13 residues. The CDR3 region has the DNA TGCAGTGCTAGTAGGGACGCCGCTTCTCCCCTCCACTTT. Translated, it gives CSASRDAASPLHF.